The 27 T cell receptor beta chains listed next were all sequenced from one sample in a study of prognosis after radiotherapy for stage I lung cancer. TCR beta CDR3 was amplified from genomic DNA by two-round multiplex PCR. Primers specific to each TRBV and TRBJ gene drove first-round PCR. TCRdb passed the multiplex PCR reads through MiXCR, listing each CDR3 protein once. The sample records about 20,000 distinct CDR3 sequences, roughly 45% being singletons. This specimen consisted of PBMCs, obtained before or after stereotactic body radiation therapy (not recorded which). These receptors came from a donor at least 50 years old with non-small cell lung cancer.

This clonotype was detected ten times or more. The chain combines TRBV11-2 with TRBJ2-3; 9 bases map to TRBD1. J was trimmed by 0 bases and V by 6 bases; bases with no gene match: 7. There are 16 residues in the CDR3. Germline V CDR1 and CDR2: SGHAT, FQNNGV. CDR3 nucleotide sequence: TGTGCCAGCAGTTCTAACAGGGGGCTTAGCACAGATACGCAGTATTTT. Its translation is CASSSNRGLSTDTQYF. Full variable domain (remainder filled in from reference TRBV11-2 and TRBJ2-3): EAGVAQSPRYKIIEKRQSVAFWCNPISGHATLYWYQQILGQGPKLLIQFQNNGVVDDSQLPKDRFSAERLKGVDSTLKIQPAKLEDSAVYLCASSSNRGLSTDTQYFGPGTRLTVL.

By frequency in the sample, this clonotype is medium-sized. The chain uses TRBV3-1 and TRBJ1-1; the D gene is possibly TRBD1 (5 bases). The CDR3 length is 16 residues. Germline-derived CDR1 and CDR2 are LGHDT and YNNKEL (reference sequence). Trimming stripped 0 bases from V and 0 bases from J, with 11 bases between. CDR3 protein: CASSQDRGLLNTEAFF. Written as DNA, the CDR3 is TGTGCCAGCAGCCAAGACCGGGGACTGCTGAACACTGAAGCTTTCTTT.

This clonotype was counted many times. The chain links TRBV12-3 or TRBV12-4 to TRBJ2-7; D ambiguous. V was clipped by 5 bases and J by 3 bases, with 8 bases between them. CDR3 size: 12 residues. The CDR3: CASSRDFYEQYF. The CDR3, as DNA: TGTGCCAGCAGTAGAGACTTCTACGAGCAGTACTTC.

This clonotype was observed many times. V is TRBV20-1 and J is TRBJ2-7; D possibly corresponds to TRBD2 (5 bases). V lost 0 bases and J 3 bases, leaving 12 bases between the germline ends. Germline V lookup: CDR1 DFQATT, CDR2 SNEGSKA (reference sequence). The CDR3 has 14 amino acids. The CDR3 loop reads CSARDRRRHYEQYF. As DNA, the CDR3 is TGCAGTGCTAGAGACCGACGGAGGCACTACGAGCAGTACTTC.

With respect to this clonotype: One end of the junction does not line up with germline, which may come from a read error. The chain recombines TRBV5-1 with TRBJ2-6; 7 nucleotides line up with TRBD2. The CDR3 runs 16 residues. Germline CDR1 and CDR2: SGHRS and YFSETQ. The CDR3 is CAGSLGGISGANVLTF. The CDR3 DNA is TGCGCCGGCAGCTTGGGGGGGATCTCTGGGGCCAACGTCCTGACTTTC.

This clonotype was seen ten or more times. An end of the junction differs from the germline gene, which may be a read error. The V and J genes are TRBV19 and TRBJ2-5; 10 nucleotides match TRBD2. The CDR3 runs to 16 residues. The germline gives CDR1 LNHDA, CDR2 SQIVND (reference sequence). The CDR3 DNA reads as TGTGCCAGTAGTATTTGGACTAGCGGTTGGCAAGAGACCCGGTACTTC. It is translated as CASSIWTSGWQETRYF.

CDR3 coding DNA: TGTGCCAGCAGCTTCCAGGGTGCGAATTATTGCTACACCTTC. It yields the protein CASSFQGANYCYTF. The V gene is TRBV6-1, the J gene TRBJ1-2; maybe TRBD1 (5 bases). Germline-derived CDR1 and CDR2 are MNHNS and SASEGT. Trimming cost V 6 bases and J 9 bases, with 20 bases left between them. CDR3 length: 14 residues.

The count of this clonotype is one. The rearrangement uses TRBV7-3 and TRBJ2-3; TRBD2 agrees at 9 bases. CDR3 length equals 14 residues. Trimming removed 5 bases from V and 3 bases from J; junction bases left unmatched: 3. Germline CDR1 is SGHTA and CDR2 is FQGTGA. CDR3 sequence reads: CASSDSGGTDTQYF. The CDR3 nucleotides are TGTGCCAGCAGCGATAGCGGGGGTACAGATACGCAGTATTTT.

On this clonotype itself: This may be a read error: a much more frequent sequence differs by one nucleotide. The rearrangement joins TRBV6-4 to TRBJ1-5, with TRBD1 identical over 9 bases. The trim removed 11 bases at V and 0 bases at J, leaving 8 bases unmatched. The CDR3 loop spans 15 amino acids. Per the germline V gene, CDR1 is MRHNA and CDR2 is SNTAGT. CDR3 loop: CAGRDRAYSNQPQHF. CDR3 bases: TGTGCCGGTCGGGACAGGGCTTATAGCAATCAGCCCCAGCATTTT.

This clonotype was recorded once. The junction departs from the called germline gene at one end, perhaps through a read error. V gene TRBV5-4 combines with J gene TRBJ2-1, with TRBD2 identical over 12 bases. The CDR3 covers 16 residues. Germline lookup yields CDR1 SGHNT and CDR2 YYREEE (reference sequence). CDR3 loop: CTSSLSSGRALDEQFF. The CDR3 nucleotides are TGTACCAGCAGCTTATCTAGCGGGAGGGCCTTAGATGAGCAGTTCTTC.

This clonotype was counted between two and nine times. The rearrangement uses TRBV11-2 and TRBJ2-3; TRBD2 is a possible D gene (6 bases). V was trimmed by 5 bases and J by 4 bases, leaving 19 bases between them. CDR3 length equals 16 residues. CDR1 is SGHAT, CDR2 FQNNGV, per germline. The CDR3 reads CASSLGRAGSSDTQYF. The CDR3 DNA reads as TGTGCCAGCAGCCTAGGGCGGGCGGGAAGCTCAGATACGCAGTATTTT.

There are a few counts of this clonotype. A single base separates this from a much larger clone, so it may be a read error. V is TRBV7-9 and J is TRBJ2-2; a possible D gene is TRBD2 (6 bases). CDR3 size: 15 residues. Germline CDR1 reads SEHNR; CDR2 reads FQNEAQ (reference sequence). Here the CDR3 DNA reads TGTGCCAGCAGCTCACAGCGGGCCGCCACCGGGGAGCCGTTTTTT. Protein sequence: CASSSQRAATGEPFF.

Note on this clonotype: It may be a read error: a sequence one base away is much more abundant. The J gene is TRBJ1-2, the V gene TRBV4-2, with 7 positions matching TRBD1. V dropped 0 bases and J dropped 0; count of bases not matched to a gene: 10. Germline V gene sequence: CDR1 LGHNA, CDR2 YNFKEQ. This CDR3 comprises 18 residues. CDR3 amino acids: CASSQDLPRDRANYGYTF. The CDR3, as DNA: TGTGCCAGCAGCCAAGATCTTCCACGGGACAGAGCTAACTATGGCTACACCTTC.

The rearrangement joins TRBV28 to TRBJ2-7, with 7 bases matching TRBD2. The CDR3 runs to 17 residues. Trimming removed 3 bases from V and 2 bases from J; junction bases left unmatched: 13. The germline CDR1 and CDR2 sequences are MDHEN and SYDVKM. In DNA, the CDR3 is TGTGCCAGCAGTTTTCACTCACTAGCGTGTGATACCTACGAGCAGTACTTC. Translated, it gives CASSFHSLACDTYEQYF.

This clonotype was detected many times. The chain recombines TRBV11-2 with TRBJ2-5; 7 positions agree with TRBD2. Germline assignment: CDR1 SGHAT and CDR2 FQNNGV. The CDR3 loop spans 15 amino acids. Germline trimming cut 5 bases from V and 2 bases from J; bases unmatched to any gene: 8. CDR3 loop: CASSAWEGGQETQYF. Written as DNA, the CDR3 is TGTGCCAGCAGCGCCTGGGAGGGCGGGCAAGAGACCCAGTACTTC.

The chain uses TRBV20-1 and TRBJ2-3; 8 bases map to TRBD2. This CDR3 comprises 15 residues. V shed 1 base, J shed 5 bases, and the junction held 8 bases outside the gene matches. Germline loops: CDR1 DFQATT, CDR2 SNEGSKA (reference sequence). CDR3 loop: CSARAPGRERDTQYF. The CDR3 DNA follows: TGCAGTGCTAGAGCCCCCGGGAGGGAGAGAGATACGCAGTATTTT.

V is TRBV5-6 and J is TRBJ2-5; TRBD2 is a possible D gene (7 bases). The CDR3 sequence is 14 residues long. Germline-derived CDR1 and CDR2 are SGHDT and YYEEEE. Deletions cut 8 bases from V and 4 bases from J, with 18 bases between. CDR3 region: CASSLGGRRETQYF. Written as DNA, the CDR3 is TGTGCCAGTTCTCTGGGGGGGCGCCGAGAGACCCAGTACTTC.

This chain uses TRBV2 with TRBJ2-2; no clear D. The germline V and J ends were trimmed by 6 bases and 0 bases, with 17 bases remaining between them. The CDR3 length is 17 residues. Germline V gives CDR1 SNHLY, CDR2 FYNNEI. The CDR3 bases are TGTGCCAGCAGAGATCTCCCCAGGCCATCGAACACCGGGGAGCTGTTTTTT. Translating it yields CASRDLPRPSNTGELFF.

In regard to this clonotype: At one of its ends the junction is not consistent with the germline gene, which may arise from a read error. The chain uses TRBV27 and TRBJ2-6; 9 bases are shared with TRBD1. Germline V CDR1 and CDR2: MNHEY, SMNVEV (reference sequence). This CDR3 is built from 18 residues. The CDR3 here is CASRSRDRDLSGSNVLTF. In nucleotides, the CDR3 is TGTGCCAGCAGATCCCGGGACAGGGATCTCTCTGGGTCCAACGTCCTGACTTTC.

This clonotype occurred many times. The chain combines TRBV18 with TRBJ2-7; TRBD2 is a possible D gene (5 bases). Germline V lookup: CDR1 KGHSH, CDR2 LQKENI. This CDR3 is built from 14 residues. V was trimmed by 3 bases and J by 4 bases, leaving 13 bases between them. The CDR3 coding sequence is TGTGCCAGCTCACCGAGGGAATTTAGTTACGAGCAGTACTTC. Protein product: CASSPREFSYEQYF.

This clonotype came up many times. The chain joins TRBV7-6 to TRBJ2-2; 10 nucleotides agree with TRBD1. Germline assignment: CDR1 SGHVS and CDR2 FNYEAQ. This CDR3 spans 17 amino acids. The J segment lost 6 bases and the V segment lost 5 bases, leaving 12 bases of the junction unmatched. The CDR3 is CASSERPGQGIPGELFF. CDR3 sequence (DNA): TGTGCCAGCAGCGAAAGACCGGGACAGGGGATACCCGGGGAGCTGTTTTTT.

The rearrangement joins TRBV3-1 to TRBJ2-3; D is unclear. V lost 4 bases and J lost 5, with 7 bases in between. CDR1 LGHDT and CDR2 YNNKEL come from the germline V gene (reference sequence). The CDR3 totals 12 residues. The CDR3 spells CASSRNRDTQYF. The CDR3 DNA reads TGTGCCAGCAGCCGAAATAGAGATACGCAGTATTTT.

The chain carries TRBV12-3 or TRBV12-4 and TRBJ2-1; D perhaps matches TRBD2 (6 bases). This CDR3 is built from 15 residues. Trimming pared 4 bases from V and 3 bases from J, leaving 13 bases between. CDR3 loop: CASSSYWGVYNEQFF. In DNA, the CDR3 is TGTGCCAGCAGTTCCTATTGGGGGGTCTACAATGAGCAGTTCTTC.

Points on this clonotype: Only one base separates this from a far larger clonotype, so it likely reflects a read error. The chain recombines TRBV6-5 with TRBJ1-1; 10 bases map to TRBD1. The CDR3 runs to 15 residues. Germline V gene data show CDR1 as MNHEY and CDR2 as SVGAGI. CDR3 DNA: TGTGCCAGCAGTTGGCCGGGACAGGGGATAAGTGAAGATTTCTTT. This codes for CASSWPGQGISEDFF.

The V and J genes are TRBV28 and TRBJ2-2; D gene unclear. Trimming shortened V by 6 bases and J by 8 bases, and 7 bases separated the two germline ends. The length of the CDR3 is 11 residues. Germline V gene data show CDR1 as MDHEN and CDR2 as SYDVKM. CDR3 residues: CASRLLGELFF. The CDR3 DNA follows: TGTGCCAGCAGGCTTTTGGGGGAGCTGTTTTTT.

Remarks on this clonotype: One end of the junction does not line up with germline, which may come from a read error. The CDR3 DNA is TGTGCCAGCAGGGAGTACAGTTCCTACGATCAGTACTTC. This codes for CASREYSSYDQYF. This chain connects TRBV12-3 or TRBV12-4 to TRBJ2-7; D gene unclear. CDR3 length equals 13 residues.

This clonotype has a single count. A far larger clone is just one base off, so this is likely a read error. The J gene is TRBJ1-1, the V gene TRBV6-8, with TRBD1 identical over 9 bases. CDR1 MNHGY and CDR2 SAAAGT come from the germline V gene. The CDR3 sequence is 17 residues long. The CDR3 sequence is CTSSYVTGGRMNTEAFF. CDR3 bases: TGTACCAGCAGTTACGTGACAGGGGGACGGATGAACACTGAAGCTTTCTTT.